This T cell receptor beta chain was retrieved from a study of cytomegalovirus exposure and HLA in healthy donors. Whole-study results and caveats: Some TCR beta chains (over 150 of them) were listed as cytomegalovirus-associated. Indistinguishable V segments, including TRBV6-2 and TRBV6-3, were excluded. TCR beta chains associated with HLA were, in a later analysis, more clonally expanded than equally common others.

A remark on this clone: The antigen remains undetermined.

The CDR3 length is 15 residues. The germline CDR1 and CDR2 sequences are SGHDT and YYEEEE. V was cut by 4 bases and J by 0 bases, with 13 bases left in between. Primers for the PCR totalled 60 Vbeta and 13 Jbeta. Some clones are missing from TCRdb's copy, which holds only in-frame ones; the method was immunoSEQ multiplex PCR. This sample has around 100,000 clones, with about 70% found just once. Sequencing was performed on PBMCs. The TCR originated in a man aged 50 to 60 in good health and CMV-seropositive. The genes are TRBV5-6 and TRBJ1-1; no reliable D call. The CDR3 loop is CASSMTSFMNTEAFF. As DNA, the CDR3 is TGTGCCAGCAGCATGACATCTTTCATGAACACTGAAGCTTTCTTT.